A selection of T cell receptor beta chains follows, all from one sample in a study of T cell changes during pregnancy in multiple sclerosis. TCRdb keeps only in-frame clones here, not all; method: immunoSEQ multiplex PCR. The sample shows 79,000 or so clones, around nine tenths of them seen only once. The source material was CD4+ T cells from peripheral blood mononuclear cells, sampled before pregnancy. Source of these receptors: a female donor with multiple sclerosis, enrolled in a pregnancy study. Each CDR3 is given with its conserved first and last residue. The D gene is left open where the match is weak. The size field is filled for only some rows; it gives once, few, many or a size class.

V,size,D,J,CDR3,DNA
TRBV28,few,NA,TRBJ1-5,CASTTGTNQPQHF,TGTGCCAGCACGACGGGGACTAATCAGCCCCAGCATTTT
TRBV7-2,NA,TRBD1,TRBJ2-7,CASSKGAYEQYF,TGTGCCAGCAGCAAGGGGGCATACGAGCAGTACTTC
TRBV27,NA,TRBD1,TRBJ2-3,CASSLKGAGFDRSTDTQYF,TGTGCCAGCAGTTTAAAGGGGGCAGGGTTCGATCGGAGCACAGATACGCAGTATTTT
TRBV27,once,NA,TRBJ2-7,CASGGRTSSYEQYF,TGTGCCAGCGGTGGCCGGACAAGCTCCTACGAGCAGTACTTC
TRBV5-6,NA,TRBD1,TRBJ1-3,CASNRQDRASGNTIYF,TGTGCCAGCAACCGGCAGGACAGGGCCTCTGGAAACACCATATATTTT
TRBV6-1,once,NA,TRBJ1-1,CASSAGKNTEAFF,TGTGCCAGCAGTGCGGGAAAGAACACTGAAGCTTTCTTT
TRBV5-4,NA,TRBD1,TRBJ1-6,CASSLGPGTGHNSPLHF,TGTGCCAGCAGCTTGGGCCCCGGGACAGGCCACAATTCACCCCTCCACTTT
TRBV30,NA,TRBD1,TRBJ2-7,CAWRYGTGPYEQYF,TGTGCCTGGAGATATGGGACAGGGCCCTACGAGCAGTACTTC
TRBV7-3,NA,TRBD1,TRBJ2-3,CASSNFPGQGAGDTQYF,TGTGCCAGCAGCAATTTTCCGGGACAGGGGGCTGGAGATACGCAGTATTTT
TRBV27,few,TRBD1,TRBJ1-2,CASSLSVGTAFYGYTF,TGTGCCAGCAGTTTATCTGTCGGGACAGCTTTTTATGGCTACACCTTC
TRBV6-1,NA,TRBD2,TRBJ2-6,CASSPPGTRANVLTF,TGTGCCAGCAGTCCCCCCGGGACTAGGGCCAACGTCCTGACTTTC
TRBV27,NA,TRBD1,TRBJ2-7,CASSRLTGTGSYEQYF,TGTGCCAGCAGTCGATTGACCGGGACAGGTAGCTACGAGCAGTACTTC
TRBV27,NA,NA,TRBJ1-5,CASTSSGAVGNQPQHF,TGTGCCAGCACTAGCTCAGGGGCCGTCGGCAATCAGCCCCAGCATTTT
TRBV15,NA,NA,TRBJ2-3,CATSRAPSTDTQYF,TGTGCCACCAGCAGGGCTCCTAGCACAGATACGCAGTATTTT